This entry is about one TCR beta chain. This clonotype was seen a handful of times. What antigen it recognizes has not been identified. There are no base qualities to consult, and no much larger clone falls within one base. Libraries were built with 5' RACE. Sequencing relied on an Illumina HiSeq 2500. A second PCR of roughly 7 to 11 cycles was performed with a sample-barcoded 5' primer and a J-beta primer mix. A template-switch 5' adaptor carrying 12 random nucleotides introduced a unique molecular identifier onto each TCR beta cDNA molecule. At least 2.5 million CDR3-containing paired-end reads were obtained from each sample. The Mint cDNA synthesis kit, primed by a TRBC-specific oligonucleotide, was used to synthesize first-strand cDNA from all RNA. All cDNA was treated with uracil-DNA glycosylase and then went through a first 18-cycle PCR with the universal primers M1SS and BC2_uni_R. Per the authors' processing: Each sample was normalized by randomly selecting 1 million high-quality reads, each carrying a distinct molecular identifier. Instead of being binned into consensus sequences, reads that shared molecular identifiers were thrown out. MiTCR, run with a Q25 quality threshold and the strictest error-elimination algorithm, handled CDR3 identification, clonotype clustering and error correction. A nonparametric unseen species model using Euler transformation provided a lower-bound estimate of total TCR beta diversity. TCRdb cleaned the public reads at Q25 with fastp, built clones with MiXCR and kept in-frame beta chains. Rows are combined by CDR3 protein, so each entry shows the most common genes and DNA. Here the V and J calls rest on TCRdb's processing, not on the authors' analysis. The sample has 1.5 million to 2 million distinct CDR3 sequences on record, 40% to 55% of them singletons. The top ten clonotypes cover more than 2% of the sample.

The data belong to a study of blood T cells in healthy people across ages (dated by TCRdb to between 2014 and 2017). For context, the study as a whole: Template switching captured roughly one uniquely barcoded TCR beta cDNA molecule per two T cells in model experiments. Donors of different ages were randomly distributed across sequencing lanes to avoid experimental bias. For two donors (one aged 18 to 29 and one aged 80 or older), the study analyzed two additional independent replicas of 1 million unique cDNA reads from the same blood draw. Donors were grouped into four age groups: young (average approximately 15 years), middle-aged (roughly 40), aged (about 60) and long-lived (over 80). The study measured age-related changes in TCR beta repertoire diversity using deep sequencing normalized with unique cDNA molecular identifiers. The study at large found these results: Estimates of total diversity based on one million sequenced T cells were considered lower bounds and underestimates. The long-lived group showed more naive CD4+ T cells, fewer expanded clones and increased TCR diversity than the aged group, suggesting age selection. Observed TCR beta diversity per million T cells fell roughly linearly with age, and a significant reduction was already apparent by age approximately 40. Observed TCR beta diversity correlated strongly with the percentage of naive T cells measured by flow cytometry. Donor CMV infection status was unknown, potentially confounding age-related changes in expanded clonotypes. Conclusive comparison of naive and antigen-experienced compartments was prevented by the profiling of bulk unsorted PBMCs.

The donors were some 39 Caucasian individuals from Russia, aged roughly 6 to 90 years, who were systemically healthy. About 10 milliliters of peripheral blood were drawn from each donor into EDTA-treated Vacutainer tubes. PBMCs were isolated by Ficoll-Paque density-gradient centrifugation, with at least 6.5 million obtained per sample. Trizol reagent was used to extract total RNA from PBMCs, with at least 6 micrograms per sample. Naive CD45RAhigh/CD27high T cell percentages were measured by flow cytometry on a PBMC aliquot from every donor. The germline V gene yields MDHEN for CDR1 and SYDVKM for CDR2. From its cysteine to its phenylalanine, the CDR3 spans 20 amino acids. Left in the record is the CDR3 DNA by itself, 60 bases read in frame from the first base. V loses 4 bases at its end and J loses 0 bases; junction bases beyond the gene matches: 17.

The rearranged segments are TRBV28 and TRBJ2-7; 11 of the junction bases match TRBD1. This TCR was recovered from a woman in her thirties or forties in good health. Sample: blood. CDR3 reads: CASSSPGWDRGTRSSYEQYF. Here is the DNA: TGTGCCAGCAGTTCACCTGGATGGGACAGGGGGACCCGTTCCTCCTACGAGCAGTACTTC.